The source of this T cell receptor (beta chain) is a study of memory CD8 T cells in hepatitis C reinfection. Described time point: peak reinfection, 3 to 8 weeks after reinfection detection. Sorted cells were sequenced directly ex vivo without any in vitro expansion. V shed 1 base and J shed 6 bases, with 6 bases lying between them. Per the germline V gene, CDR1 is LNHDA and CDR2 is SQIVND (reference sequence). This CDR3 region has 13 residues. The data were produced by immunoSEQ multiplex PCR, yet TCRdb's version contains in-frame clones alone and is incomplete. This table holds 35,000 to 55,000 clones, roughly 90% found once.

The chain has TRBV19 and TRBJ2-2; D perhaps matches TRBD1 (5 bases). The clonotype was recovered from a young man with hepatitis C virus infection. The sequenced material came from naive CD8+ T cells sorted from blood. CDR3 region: CASSIVGAGELFF. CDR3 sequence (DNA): TGTGCCAGTAGTATAGTAGGGGCCGGGGAGCTGTTTTTT.